This TCR beta chain was recovered during a study of Ad26.COV2.S vaccination and SARS-CoV-2 variants. At the level of the study: Doses of Ad26.COV2.S were injected into muscle once or twice, 56 days apart.

Treatment meaning: some 19 received Ad26.COV2.S at low or high dose, single or two shots; roughly 5 received placebo; per-sample allocation not given. Vaccine and placebo recipients were sampled on day 63 after the first injection. Germline CDR1 is LNHDA and CDR2 is SQIVND (reference sequence). Trimming pared 3 bases from V and 2 bases from J, leaving 11 bases between. This CDR3 contains 15 residues. Profiling relied on immunoSEQ multiplex PCR, and the TCRdb table lists in-frame clones only, not all of them. The sample lists around 320,000 clones; 70% to 90% were seen once. The source material was peripheral blood, sampled in a trial of Ad26.COV2.S vaccine versus placebo. The sequence was obtained from a person aged 18-60 years who received the Ad26.COV2.S COVID-19 vaccine or a placebo. The chain links TRBV19 to TRBJ1-5, with a weak D call TRBD1 (6 bases). CDR3 amino acids: CASSMRRGGNQPQHF. Here the CDR3 DNA reads TGTGCCAGTAGTATGCGCAGGGGAGGCAATCAGCCCCAGCATTTT.